This T cell receptor (beta chain) comes out of a study of cytomegalovirus exposure and HLA in healthy donors. Study-level points and caveats: The study designated 150 to 200 TCR beta chains cytomegalovirus-associated. Reports described diagnosis of cytomegalovirus status by the classifier as highly specific and sensitive.

The protocol was immunoSEQ multiplex PCR, while the TCRdb copy is restricted to in-frame clones and leaves out a portion. The sample contains 150,000 to 250,000 clones, 84% of which appear only once. V lost 7 bases to trimming and J lost 0 bases, with 9 bases between them. Germline V gene sequence: CDR1 MNHNS, CDR2 SASEGT. The CDR3 runs 13 residues. As to this clone: Antigen specificity is unknown.

From the roughly 110-subject validation cohort, which was separate from the approximately 700-subject first cohort, the donors were drawn. The V call is TRBV6-1, the J call TRBJ1-2; D is ambiguous. The sample was PBMCs. The source is a woman aged 25 to 39 in good health and CMV-seropositive. As DNA, the CDR3 is TGTGCCAGCACCCAGCTAGCTAACTATGGCTACACCTTC. Translated, it gives CASTQLANYGYTF.